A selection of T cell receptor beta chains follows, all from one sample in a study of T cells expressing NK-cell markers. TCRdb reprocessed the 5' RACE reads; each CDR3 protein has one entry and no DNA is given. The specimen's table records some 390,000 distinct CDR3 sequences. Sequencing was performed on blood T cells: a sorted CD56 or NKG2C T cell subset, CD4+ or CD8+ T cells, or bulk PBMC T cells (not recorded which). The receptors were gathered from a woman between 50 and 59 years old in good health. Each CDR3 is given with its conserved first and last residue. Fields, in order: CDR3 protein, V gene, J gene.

cdr3_aa: CASRRLAGPNEQFF; v_call: TRBV6-5; j_call: TRBJ2-1
cdr3_aa: CSVVPLGSGNEQFF; v_call: TRBV29-1; j_call: TRBJ2-1
cdr3_aa: CATRSRADTQYF; v_call: TRBV10-3; j_call: TRBJ2-3
cdr3_aa: CASSSIFNEQFF; v_call: TRBV7-8; j_call: TRBJ2-1
cdr3_aa: CASSYPSGRFNYEQYF; v_call: TRBV5-1; j_call: TRBJ2-7
cdr3_aa: CASSLTSGRSMGGTQYF; v_call: TRBV7-9; j_call: TRBJ2-5
cdr3_aa: CSALRWTSGRGETQYF; v_call: TRBV29-1; j_call: TRBJ2-5
cdr3_aa: CASSGRTGDTEAFF; v_call: TRBV11-3; j_call: TRBJ1-1
cdr3_aa: CASSLGYNSPLHF; v_call: TRBV12-3/TRBV12-4; j_call: TRBJ1-6
cdr3_aa: CSARAGVGYNEQFF; v_call: TRBV20-1; j_call: TRBJ2-1
cdr3_aa: CASSRFFENYGYTF; v_call: TRBV4-1; j_call: TRBJ1-2
cdr3_aa: CASSSQGGTEAFF; v_call: TRBV9; j_call: TRBJ1-1
cdr3_aa: CASSLSVVNTEAFF; v_call: TRBV28; j_call: TRBJ1-1
cdr3_aa: CASNSAGGSTDTQYF; v_call: TRBV12-3/TRBV12-4; j_call: TRBJ2-3
cdr3_aa: CASTTTNFTDTQYF; v_call: TRBV6-5; j_call: TRBJ2-3
cdr3_aa: CASSLSVSEETQYF; v_call: TRBV4-1; j_call: TRBJ2-5
cdr3_aa: CASSPRRRKGNEQFF; v_call: TRBV7-9; j_call: TRBJ2-1
cdr3_aa: CAISDQLGKNIQYF; v_call: TRBV10-3; j_call: TRBJ2-4
cdr3_aa: CSVLPRGQNIQYF; v_call: TRBV29-1; j_call: TRBJ2-4
cdr3_aa: CASTARPSGPTGELFF; v_call: TRBV12-3/TRBV12-4; j_call: TRBJ2-2
cdr3_aa: CASSQGWAGVTSTDTQYF; v_call: TRBV4-1; j_call: TRBJ2-3
cdr3_aa: CASSLDQAGGETQYF; v_call: TRBV5-1; j_call: TRBJ2-5
cdr3_aa: CSARDQAGVGNQPQHF; v_call: TRBV20-1; j_call: TRBJ1-5
cdr3_aa: CASSSRQGSGAVSNQPQHF; v_call: TRBV6-5; j_call: TRBJ1-5
cdr3_aa: CASSPSPSGRASYNEQFF; v_call: TRBV5-1; j_call: TRBJ2-1
cdr3_aa: CSVDGFHTGELFF; v_call: TRBV29-1; j_call: TRBJ2-2
cdr3_aa: CASSYLDRGRGGYTF; v_call: TRBV6-5; j_call: TRBJ1-2
cdr3_aa: CAISRGDDGYTF; v_call: TRBV10-3; j_call: TRBJ1-2
cdr3_aa: CATWTSGYLNEQFF; v_call: TRBV12-3/TRBV12-4; j_call: TRBJ2-1
cdr3_aa: CASSFQTGGTDTQYF; v_call: TRBV7-6; j_call: TRBJ2-3
cdr3_aa: CSATWWTSGRTGETQYF; v_call: TRBV20-1; j_call: TRBJ2-5
cdr3_aa: CASSLGATSTDTQYF; v_call: TRBV12-3/TRBV12-4; j_call: TRBJ2-3
cdr3_aa: CASSLGGAAPALNEQFF; v_call: TRBV5-1; j_call: TRBJ2-1
cdr3_aa: CASSPMNEQYF; v_call: TRBV7-9; j_call: TRBJ2-7
cdr3_aa: CATSDRTGMGETQYF; v_call: TRBV24-1; j_call: TRBJ2-5
cdr3_aa: CASSGGEGGDFYEQYF; v_call: TRBV9; j_call: TRBJ2-7
cdr3_aa: CASFWGALGEQFF; v_call: TRBV11-2; j_call: TRBJ2-1
cdr3_aa: CASSLSKSTDTQYF; v_call: TRBV27; j_call: TRBJ2-3
cdr3_aa: CASRRGNGNTIYF; v_call: TRBV2; j_call: TRBJ1-3
cdr3_aa: CASRTGNYGYTF; v_call: TRBV12-3/TRBV12-4; j_call: TRBJ1-2
cdr3_aa: CASRQTGIETQYF; v_call: TRBV12-3/TRBV12-4; j_call: TRBJ2-5
cdr3_aa: CASSLQGIGTGELFF; v_call: TRBV12-3/TRBV12-4; j_call: TRBJ2-2
cdr3_aa: CASSLGVAGVVRDIQYF; v_call: TRBV12-3/TRBV12-4; j_call: TRBJ2-4
cdr3_aa: CASSVGILRGGYNEQFF; v_call: TRBV9; j_call: TRBJ2-1
cdr3_aa: CASSFGGSGGTQYF; v_call: TRBV27; j_call: TRBJ2-5
cdr3_aa: CASSPGHGNTDTQYF; v_call: TRBV5-1; j_call: TRBJ2-3
cdr3_aa: CASSYRGLTEAFF; v_call: TRBV6-5; j_call: TRBJ1-1
cdr3_aa: CSVRASYRDPREAFF; v_call: TRBV29-1; j_call: TRBJ1-1
cdr3_aa: CASRKLPNNEQFF; v_call: TRBV19; j_call: TRBJ2-1
cdr3_aa: CASSLSLVIHEQFF; v_call: TRBV7-7; j_call: TRBJ2-1
cdr3_aa: CASRTDLAGEPTQYF; v_call: TRBV27; j_call: TRBJ2-3
cdr3_aa: CASSQEVGDRNEQYF; v_call: TRBV3-1; j_call: TRBJ2-7
cdr3_aa: CSARALETESGELFF; v_call: TRBV20-1; j_call: TRBJ2-2
cdr3_aa: CASTRGRRDYGYTF; v_call: TRBV19; j_call: TRBJ1-2